Listed here are 4 T cell receptor beta chains from one sample, sequenced in a study of OX40 agonist ivuxolimab in advanced cancers. The assay was immunoSEQ multiplex PCR, and TCRdb's table has in-frame clones only and misses some. The table includes about 77,000 clones, around 86% detected once. The source material was CD4+ or CD8+ T cells sorted from blood, sampled in a trial of the OX40 agonist ivuxolimab. The receptors originated from an adult with an advanced solid tumor such as melanoma, head and neck, liver or kidney cancer.

V is TRBV7-2 and J is TRBJ1-5; D might be TRBD1 (5 bases). The CDR3 has 15 residues. V lost 5 bases and J 0 bases, leaving 11 bases between the germline ends. Germline CDR1 reads SGHTA; CDR2 reads FQGNSA. CDR3 coding DNA: TGTGCCAGCAGCGTACAGGTTTATAGCAATCAGCCCCAGCATTTT. It translates to CASSVQVYSNQPQHF.

This clone was detected once. The rearrangement uses TRBV7-8 and TRBJ1-3; D is uncertain. V was trimmed by 1 base and J by 4 bases, leaving 11 bases between them. CDR1 is SGHVS and CDR2 is FQNEAQ in the germline V gene. This CDR3 is built from 15 residues. In DNA, the CDR3 is TGTGCCAGCAGCTTAGTGCGGGCTGAGGGAAACACCATATATTTT. It codes for CASSLVRAEGNTIYF.

The count of this clone is one. The chain recombines TRBV7-2 with TRBJ1-2; D gene unclear. V was clipped by 1 base and J by 7 bases, with 10 bases between them. Germline assignment: CDR1 SGHTA and CDR2 FQGNSA. This CDR3 region has 13 residues. The CDR3 region has the DNA TGTGCCAGCAGCTTAGGGGTAGGAGGTGGCTACACCTTC. Translated: CASSLGVGGGYTF.

The gene calls are TRBV20-1 and TRBJ2-3, with D perhaps matching TRBD1 (6 bases). Trimming cost V 6 bases and J 5 bases, with 9 bases left between them. Looked up from germline, CDR1 is DFQATT and CDR2 is SNEGSKA (reference sequence). CDR3 length: 11 residues. The CDR3, as DNA: TGCAGTGCGGGGACACTAGATACGCAGTATTTT. This sequence encodes CSAGTLDTQYF.